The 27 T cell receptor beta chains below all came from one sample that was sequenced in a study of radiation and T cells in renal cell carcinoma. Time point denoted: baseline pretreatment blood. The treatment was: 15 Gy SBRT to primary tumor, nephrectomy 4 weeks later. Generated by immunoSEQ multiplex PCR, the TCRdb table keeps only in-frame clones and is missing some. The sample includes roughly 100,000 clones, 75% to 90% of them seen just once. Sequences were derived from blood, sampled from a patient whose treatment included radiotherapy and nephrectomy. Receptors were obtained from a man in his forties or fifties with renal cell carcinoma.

The CDR3 region is CASSEGLAGGPYNEQFF. The CDR3 DNA reads TGTGCCAGCAGTGAGGGACTAGCGGGGGGCCCCTACAATGAGCAGTTCTTC. The V and J genes are TRBV2 and TRBJ2-1; 15 nucleotides match TRBD2. This CDR3 spans 17 amino acids. With 3 bases clipped from V and 2 bases from J, the junction kept 2 bases outside the gene matches. The germline CDR1 and CDR2 sequences are SNHLY and FYNNEI.

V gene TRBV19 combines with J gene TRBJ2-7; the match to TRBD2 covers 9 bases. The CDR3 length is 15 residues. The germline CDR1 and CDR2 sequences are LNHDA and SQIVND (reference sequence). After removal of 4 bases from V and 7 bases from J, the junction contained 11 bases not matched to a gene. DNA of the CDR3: TGTGCCAGTAGTACCATAGCGGGAGTGGCGCGAGAGCAGTACTTC. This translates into CASSTIAGVAREQYF.

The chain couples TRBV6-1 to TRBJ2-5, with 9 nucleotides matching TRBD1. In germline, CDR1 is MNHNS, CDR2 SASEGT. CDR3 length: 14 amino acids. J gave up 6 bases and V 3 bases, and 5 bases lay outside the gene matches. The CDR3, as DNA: TGTGCCAGCAGTGAGGGGGGGACAGGGCAGACCCAGTACTTC. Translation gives CASSEGGTGQTQYF.

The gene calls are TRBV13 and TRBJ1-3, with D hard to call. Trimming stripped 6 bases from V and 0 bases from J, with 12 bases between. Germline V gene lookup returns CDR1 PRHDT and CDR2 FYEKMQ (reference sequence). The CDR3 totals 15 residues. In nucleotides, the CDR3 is TGTGCCAGCAGACCGACACGTAACTCTGGAAACACCATATATTTT. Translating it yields CASRPTRNSGNTIYF.

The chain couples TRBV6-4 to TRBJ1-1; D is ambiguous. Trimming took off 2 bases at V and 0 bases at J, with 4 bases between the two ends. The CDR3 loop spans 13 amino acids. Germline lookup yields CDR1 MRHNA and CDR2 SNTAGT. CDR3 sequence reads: CASSDRMNTEAFF. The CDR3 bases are TGTGCCAGCAGTGACCGGATGAACACTGAAGCTTTCTTT.

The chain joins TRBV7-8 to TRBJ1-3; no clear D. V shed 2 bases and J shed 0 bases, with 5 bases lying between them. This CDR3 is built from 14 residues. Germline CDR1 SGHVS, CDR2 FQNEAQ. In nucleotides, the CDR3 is TGTGCCAGCAGCTTACCGAACTCTGGAAACACCATATATTTT. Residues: CASSLPNSGNTIYF.

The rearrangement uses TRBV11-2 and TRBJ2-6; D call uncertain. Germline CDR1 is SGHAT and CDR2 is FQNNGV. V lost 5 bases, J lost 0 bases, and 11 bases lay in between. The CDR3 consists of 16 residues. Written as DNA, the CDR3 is TGTGCCAGCAGCCCTAATCTCTTCTCTGGGGCCAACGTCCTGACTTTC. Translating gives CASSPNLFSGANVLTF. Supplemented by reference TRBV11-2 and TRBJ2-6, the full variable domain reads EAGVAQSPRYKIIEKRQSVAFWCNPISGHATLYWYQQILGQGPKLLIQFQNNGVVDDSQLPKDRFSAERLKGVDSTLKIQPAKLEDSAVYLCASSPNLFSGANVLTFGAGSRLTVL.

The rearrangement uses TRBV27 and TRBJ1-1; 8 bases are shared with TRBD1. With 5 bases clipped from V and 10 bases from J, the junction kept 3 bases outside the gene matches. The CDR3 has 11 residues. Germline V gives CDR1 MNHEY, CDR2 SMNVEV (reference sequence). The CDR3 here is CASSPGTGAFF. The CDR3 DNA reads TGTGCCAGCAGTCCCGGGACAGGAGCTTTCTTT.

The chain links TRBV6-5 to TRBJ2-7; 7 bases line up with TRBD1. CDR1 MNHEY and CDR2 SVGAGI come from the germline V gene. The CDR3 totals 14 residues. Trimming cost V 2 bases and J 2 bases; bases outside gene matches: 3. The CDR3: CASSYTRGTYEQYF. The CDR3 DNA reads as TGTGCCAGCAGTTACACCAGGGGGACCTACGAGCAGTACTTC.

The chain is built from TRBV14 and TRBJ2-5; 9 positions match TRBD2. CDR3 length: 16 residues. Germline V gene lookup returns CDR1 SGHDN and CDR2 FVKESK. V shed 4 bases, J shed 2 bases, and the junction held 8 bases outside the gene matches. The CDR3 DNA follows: TGTGCCAGCAGCCCTCGACTAGCGGCTGGGCAAGAGACCCAGTACTTC. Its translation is CASSPRLAAGQETQYF.

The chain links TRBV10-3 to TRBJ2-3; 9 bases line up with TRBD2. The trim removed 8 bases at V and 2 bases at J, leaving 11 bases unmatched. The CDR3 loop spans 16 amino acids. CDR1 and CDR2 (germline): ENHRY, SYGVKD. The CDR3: CAIGGETSGYTDTQYF. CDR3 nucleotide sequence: TGTGCCATCGGAGGGGAGACTAGCGGCTACACAGATACGCAGTATTTT.

CDR3 in amino acids: CASSFNGDTQYF. The CDR3 DNA sequence: TGCGCCAGCAGCTTTAACGGGGATACGCAGTATTTT. This rearrangement joins TRBV5-1 to TRBJ2-3; D not certain. V lost 2 bases to trimming and J lost 6 bases, with 7 bases between them. Germline CDR1 is SGHRS and CDR2 is YFSETQ. The CDR3 length is 12 residues.

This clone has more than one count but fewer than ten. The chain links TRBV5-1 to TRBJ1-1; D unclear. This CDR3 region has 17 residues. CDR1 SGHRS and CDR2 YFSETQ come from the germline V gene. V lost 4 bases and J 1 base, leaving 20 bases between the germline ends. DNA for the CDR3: TGCGCCAGCAGCCCATTAGGCGGGGTAACCTCGAACACTGAAGCTTTCTTT. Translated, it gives CASSPLGGVTSNTEAFF.

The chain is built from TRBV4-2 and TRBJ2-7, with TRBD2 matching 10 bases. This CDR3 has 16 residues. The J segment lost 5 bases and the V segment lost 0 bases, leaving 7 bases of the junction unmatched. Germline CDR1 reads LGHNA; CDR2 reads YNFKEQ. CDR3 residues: CASSQDQTSGVDEQYF. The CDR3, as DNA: TGTGCCAGCAGCCAAGATCAAACTAGCGGGGTAGACGAGCAGTACTTC.

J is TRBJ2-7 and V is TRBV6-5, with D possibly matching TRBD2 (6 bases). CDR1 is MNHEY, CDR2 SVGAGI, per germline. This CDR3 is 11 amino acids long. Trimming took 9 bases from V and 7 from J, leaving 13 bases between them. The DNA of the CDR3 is TGTGCCAGGGACACCGGGACTGAGCAGTACTTC. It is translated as CARDTGTEQYF.

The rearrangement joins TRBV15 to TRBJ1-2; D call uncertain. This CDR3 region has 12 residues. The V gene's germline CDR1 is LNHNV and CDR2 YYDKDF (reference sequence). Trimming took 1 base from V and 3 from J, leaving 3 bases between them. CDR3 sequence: CATSRVDYGYTF. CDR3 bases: TGTGCCACCAGCAGAGTAGACTATGGCTACACCTTC.

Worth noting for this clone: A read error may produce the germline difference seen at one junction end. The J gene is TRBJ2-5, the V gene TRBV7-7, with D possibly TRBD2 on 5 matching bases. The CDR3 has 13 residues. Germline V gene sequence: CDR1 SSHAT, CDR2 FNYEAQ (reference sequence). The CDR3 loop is CASSKSLGGTQYF. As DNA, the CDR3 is TGTGCTAGCAGCAAAAGTCTAGGAGGGACCCAGTACTTC.

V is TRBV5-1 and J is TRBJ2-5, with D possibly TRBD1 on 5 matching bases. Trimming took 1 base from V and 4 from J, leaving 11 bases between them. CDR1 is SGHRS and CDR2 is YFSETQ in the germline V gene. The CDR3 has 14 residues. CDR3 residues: CASSLNGAIETQYF. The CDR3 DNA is TGCGCCAGCAGCTTGAATGGGGCGATAGAGACCCAGTACTTC.

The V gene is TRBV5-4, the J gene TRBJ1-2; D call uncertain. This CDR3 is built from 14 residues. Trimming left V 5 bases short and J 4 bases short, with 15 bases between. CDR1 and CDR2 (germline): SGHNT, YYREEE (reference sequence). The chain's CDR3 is CASSLLGSPYGYTF. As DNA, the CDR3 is TGTGCCAGCAGTTTACTGGGAAGTCCCTATGGCTACACCTTC.

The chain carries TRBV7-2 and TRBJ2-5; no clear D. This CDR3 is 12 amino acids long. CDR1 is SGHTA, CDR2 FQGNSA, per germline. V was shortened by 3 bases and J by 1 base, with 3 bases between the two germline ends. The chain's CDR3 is CASSFTQETQYF. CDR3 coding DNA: TGTGCCAGCAGCTTTACCCAAGAGACCCAGTACTTC.

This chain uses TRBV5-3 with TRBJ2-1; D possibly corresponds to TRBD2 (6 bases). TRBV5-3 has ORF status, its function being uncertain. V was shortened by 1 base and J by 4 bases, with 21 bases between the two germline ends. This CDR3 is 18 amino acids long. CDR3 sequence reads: CARSLKSCGESLYNEQFF. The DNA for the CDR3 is TGTGCCAGAAGCTTGAAGTCGTGCGGGGAATCCTTATACAATGAGCAGTTCTTC.

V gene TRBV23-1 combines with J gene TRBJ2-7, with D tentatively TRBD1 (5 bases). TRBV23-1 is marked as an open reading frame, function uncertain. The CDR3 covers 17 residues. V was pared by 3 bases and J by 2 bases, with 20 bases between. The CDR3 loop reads CASSHTGVPFWAYEQYF. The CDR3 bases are TGCGCCAGCAGTCACACAGGAGTGCCTTTTTGGGCCTACGAGCAGTACTTC.

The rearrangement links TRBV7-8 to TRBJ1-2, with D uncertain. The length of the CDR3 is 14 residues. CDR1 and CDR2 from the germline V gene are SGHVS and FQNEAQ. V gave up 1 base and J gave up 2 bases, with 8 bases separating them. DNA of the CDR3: TGTGCCAGCAGCTTAGTGGGCTCAAACTATGGCTACACCTTC. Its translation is CASSLVGSNYGYTF.

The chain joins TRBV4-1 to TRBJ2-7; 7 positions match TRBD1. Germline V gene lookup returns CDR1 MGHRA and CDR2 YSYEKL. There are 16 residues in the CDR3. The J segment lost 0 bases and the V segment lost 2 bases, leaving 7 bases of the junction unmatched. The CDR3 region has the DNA TGCGCCAGCAGCCAAACCGGGACAGCTAGCTCCTACGAGCAGTACTTC. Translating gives CASSQTGTASSYEQYF.

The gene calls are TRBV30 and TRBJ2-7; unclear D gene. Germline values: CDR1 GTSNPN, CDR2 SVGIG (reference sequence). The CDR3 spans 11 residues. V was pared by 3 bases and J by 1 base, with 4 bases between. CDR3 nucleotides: TGTGCCTGGAGCGCTTCCTACGAGCAGTACTTC. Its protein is CAWSASYEQYF.

Here the CDR3 DNA reads TGCGCCAGCAGCTTGGGGACAGGGGGGAGGGACACTGAAGCTTTCTTT. Translated, it gives CASSLGTGGRDTEAFF. The V call is TRBV5-1, the J call TRBJ1-1, with TRBD1 identical over 10 bases. CDR3 length: 16 residues. With V trimmed by 0 bases and J by 3 bases, 5 bases remained unmatched. Germline V lookup: CDR1 SGHRS, CDR2 YFSETQ.

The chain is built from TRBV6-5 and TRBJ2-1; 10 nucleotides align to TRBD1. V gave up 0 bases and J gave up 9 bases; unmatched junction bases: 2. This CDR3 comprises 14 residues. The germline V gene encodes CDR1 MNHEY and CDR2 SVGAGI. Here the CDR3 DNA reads TGTGCCAGCAGTTACTCGGGGACAGGGGTTGAGCAGTTCTTC. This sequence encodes CASSYSGTGVEQFF.